These 16 T cell receptor beta chains came from one sample sequenced in a study of cytomegalovirus exposure and HLA in healthy donors. PCR was performed using 60 Vbeta and 13 Jbeta primers. Clones were read by immunoSEQ multiplex PCR, and TCRdb kept only the in-frame ones, dropping some. Altogether approximately 79,000 clones are present, about four fifths being singletons, with the ten largest covering less than 7%. Material for sequencing was PBMCs. These TCRs come from a male donor in good health and CMV-seropositive.

J is TRBJ1-2 and V is TRBV28; D might be TRBD1 (6 bases). V lost 7 bases, J lost 2 bases, and 14 bases lay in between. The germline gives CDR1 MDHEN, CDR2 SYDVKM. CDR3 length: 14 amino acids. CDR3 residues: CASIRPTGNYGYTF. As DNA, the CDR3 is TGTGCCAGCATCCGACCCACAGGGAACTATGGCTACACCTTC.

This clone has only one observation. The J gene is TRBJ2-1, the V gene TRBV6-6, with D maybe TRBD2 (6 bases). Germline V lookup: CDR1 MNHNY, CDR2 SVGAGI (reference sequence). The ends were cut back, 5 bases at V and 8 bases at J, with 10 bases in the middle. This CDR3 is 12 amino acids long. Here the CDR3 DNA reads TGTGCCAGCAGTCACGGGAGCGATGAGCAGTTCTTC. Protein product: CASSHGSDEQFF.

This clone has a handful of counts. The chain joins TRBV15 to TRBJ2-1; D possibly corresponds to TRBD1 (5 bases). V dropped 3 bases and J dropped 9 bases, with 9 bases sitting between them. There are 12 residues in the CDR3. CDR1 and CDR2 (germline): LNHNV, YYDKDF (reference sequence). Here the CDR3 reads CATSRSRGEQFF. The CDR3 DNA reads TGTGCCACCAGCAGGAGTAGGGGTGAGCAGTTCTTC.

The J gene is TRBJ2-1, the V gene TRBV4-2; possibly TRBD1 for D (5 bases). Trimming pared 1 base from V and 6 bases from J, leaving 16 bases between. The CDR3 is 16 amino acids. CDR1 is LGHNA, CDR2 YNFKEQ, per germline. The CDR3 region has the DNA TGTGCCAGCAGCCAAGCGGGCGATCGTAGGGGCAATGAGCAGTTCTTC. Translating it yields CASSQAGDRRGNEQFF.

This clone was counted between two and nine times. The chain joins TRBV5-1 to TRBJ2-7; tentative D call: TRBD1 (6 bases). The length of the CDR3 is 15 residues. Germline values: CDR1 SGHRS, CDR2 YFSETQ. V was trimmed by 4 bases and J by 1 base, leaving 15 bases between them. Here the CDR3 reads CASSAARGGSYEQYF. The CDR3 coding sequence is TGCGCCAGCAGCGCCGCCAGGGGTGGGTCCTACGAGCAGTACTTC.

The chain joins TRBV28 to TRBJ2-3; 7 bases map to TRBD2. V was pared by 8 bases and J by 3 bases, with 14 bases of the junction left unmatched. Germline CDR1 reads MDHEN; CDR2 reads SYDVKM. CDR3 size: 16 residues. The CDR3 loop is CASSPRGFYSTDTQYF. The CDR3 nucleotides read TGTGCCAGCTCCCCGCGGGGGTTCTACTCAACAGATACGCAGTATTTT.

The chain joins TRBV29-1 to TRBJ1-6; D remains unclear. Per the germline V gene, CDR1 is SQVTM and CDR2 is ANQGSEA. CDR3 length: 12 residues. The germline V and J ends were trimmed by 5 bases and 6 bases, with 8 bases remaining between them. The CDR3 reads CSVTEGNSPLHF. The CDR3 DNA sequence: TGCAGCGTTACAGAGGGTAATTCACCCCTCCACTTT.

This clone was found a few times. This chain uses TRBV6-1 with TRBJ2-2, with D perhaps matching TRBD2 (6 bases). Trimming left V 1 base short and J 4 bases short, with 13 bases between. The CDR3 covers 16 residues. Looked up from germline, CDR1 is MNHNS and CDR2 is SASEGT. The CDR3 region has the DNA TGTGCCAGCAGTGAAGGGGTCGGGGGTTCCACCGGGGAGCTGTTTTTT. As protein: CASSEGVGGSTGELFF.

The chain couples TRBV19 to TRBJ1-5; TRBD1 aligns across 10 bases. From germline, CDR1 is LNHDA and CDR2 SQIVND (reference sequence). The CDR3 sequence is 16 residues long. V was clipped by 4 bases and J by 2 bases; unmatched bases: 5. The CDR3 DNA is TGTGCCAGTAGTAGGGGACAGGGGCTCGGCAATCAGCCCCAGCATTTT. Translated: CASSRGQGLGNQPQHF.

This chain uses TRBV2 with TRBJ2-7; no clear D. V shed 7 bases and J shed 6 bases, with 10 bases lying between them. CDR1 is SNHLY and CDR2 is FYNNEI in the germline V gene. The length of the CDR3 is 11 residues. The CDR3 loop reads CASIPQFEQYF. The CDR3 DNA sequence: TGTGCCAGCATCCCGCAGTTCGAGCAGTACTTC.

CDR3 in amino acids: CASSIVGGLEQYF. CDR3 nucleotide sequence: TGTGCCAGTAGTATAGTTGGCGGGCTCGAGCAGTACTTC. The V call is TRBV19, the J call TRBJ2-7; tentative D call: TRBD2 (5 bases). Germline V gene lookup returns CDR1 LNHDA and CDR2 SQIVND (reference sequence). The V end was cut by 1 base, the J end by 6 bases, with 10 bases between. The CDR3 runs to 13 residues.

The chain uses TRBV7-2 and TRBJ2-7; no clear D. The CDR3 covers 12 residues. The germline V and J ends were trimmed by 5 bases and 6 bases, with 11 bases remaining between them. Germline CDR1 and CDR2: SGHTA and FQGNSA. This chain's CDR3 is CASSPDILEQYF. In DNA, the CDR3 is TGTGCCAGCAGCCCTGACATCCTCGAGCAGTACTTC. Full variable domain (remainder filled in from reference TRBV7-2 and TRBJ2-7): GAGVSQSPSNKVTEKGKDVELRCDPISGHTALYWYRQSLGQGLEFLIYFQGNSAPDKSGLPSDRFSAERTGGSVSTLTIQRTQQEDSAVYLCASSPDILEQYFGPGTRLTVT.

This clone turned up a few times. J is TRBJ1-3 and V is TRBV28, with a possible D match to TRBD1 (5 bases). This CDR3 region has 14 residues. Germline CDR1 reads MDHEN; CDR2 reads SYDVKM. The V end lost 4 bases, the J end lost 5 bases, and 12 bases lay between the germline ends. The chain's CDR3 is CASSWGLVRNTIYF. DNA of the CDR3: TGTGCCAGCAGTTGGGGACTTGTCAGAAACACCATATATTTT.

This clone appeared once. The CDR3 loop reads CASSPSVGGGTDTQYF. CDR3 bases: TGTGCCAGCAGCCCTAGTGTTGGCGGGGGCACAGATACGCAGTATTTT. The J gene is TRBJ2-3, the V gene TRBV9; perhaps TRBD2 as D (6 bases). Deletions cut 4 bases from V and 1 base from J, with 16 bases between. This CDR3 region has 16 residues. Germline loops: CDR1 SGDLS, CDR2 YYNGEE.

The chain links TRBV7-9 to TRBJ1-4, with 11 bases identical to TRBD1. Germline CDR1 is SEHNR and CDR2 is FQNEAQ (reference sequence). V shed 5 bases and J 4 bases; nucleotides not matched to a gene: 9. The CDR3 spans 17 residues. CDR3 nucleotide sequence: TGTGCCAGCAGCCCCAGGACAGGGGGCCCAAATAATGAAAAACTGTTTTTT. Amino acid sequence: CASSPRTGGPNNEKLFF.

This clone came up a few times. V and J are TRBV6-1 and TRBJ1-2; 10 nucleotides match TRBD1. Germline-derived CDR1 and CDR2 are MNHNS and SASEGT. J was trimmed by 0 bases and V by 4 bases; bases with no gene match: 8. This CDR3 has 17 residues. As DNA, the CDR3 is TGTGCCAGCAGTGCCGGGACAGGGGCAGGGGCTAACTATGGCTACACCTTC. Its protein product is CASSAGTGAGANYGYTF.